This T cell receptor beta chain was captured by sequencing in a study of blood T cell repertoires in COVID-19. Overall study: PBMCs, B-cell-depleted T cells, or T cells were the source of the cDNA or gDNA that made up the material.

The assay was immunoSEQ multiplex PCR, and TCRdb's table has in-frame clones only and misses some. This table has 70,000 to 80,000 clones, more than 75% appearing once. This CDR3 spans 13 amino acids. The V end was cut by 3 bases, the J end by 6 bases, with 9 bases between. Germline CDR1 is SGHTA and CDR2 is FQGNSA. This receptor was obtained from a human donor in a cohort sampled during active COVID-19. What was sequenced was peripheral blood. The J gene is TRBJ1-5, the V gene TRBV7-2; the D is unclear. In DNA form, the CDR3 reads TGTGCCAGCAGCTTTAGAGAGCTTCAGCCCCAGCATTTT. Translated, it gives CASSFRELQPQHF.